These 27 T cell receptor beta chains were sequenced from one sample in a study of blood T cell repertoires in COVID-19. TCRdb's copy holds only in-frame clones and misses some; the assay was immunoSEQ multiplex PCR. The repertoire holds about 44,000 clones, with roughly 84% as singletons. The source material was peripheral blood. These receptors came from a woman in her seventies with acute or convalescent COVID-19.

There are a few counts of this clone. This chain connects TRBV7-3 to TRBJ2-1, with TRBD2 matching over 8 bases. Per the germline V gene, CDR1 is SGHTA and CDR2 is FQGTGA. V gave up 3 bases and J gave up 8 bases; unmatched junction bases: 6. The CDR3 is 14 amino acids. CDR3 bases: TGTGCCAGCAGCTTGGGGACTAGTATAGATGAGCAGTTCTTC. As protein: CASSLGTSIDEQFF.

Only a few counts were recorded for this clone. The CDR3 bases are TGTGCCAGCAGTTTATCAGTACAGCCCCAGCATTTT. Protein product: CASSLSVQPQHF. V is TRBV12-3 or TRBV12-4 and J is TRBJ1-5; D unresolved. Trimming removed 2 bases from V and 7 bases from J, with 6 bases in between. The CDR3 runs 12 residues.

The rearrangement links TRBV30 to TRBJ1-1, with a weak D call TRBD1 (6 bases). Between the trimmed V and J ends, which lost 6 bases and 3 bases, there was a span of 20 bases. Germline CDR1 reads GTSNPN; CDR2 reads SVGIG (reference sequence). This CDR3 region has 15 residues. Written as DNA, the CDR3 is TGTGCCTGCGTTTTCAAACAGGGCTCCTACACTGAAGCTTTCTTT. The encoded protein is CACVFKQGSYTEAFF. Combining the CDR3 with reference TRBV30 and TRBJ1-1 gives the whole variable domain SQTIHQWPATLVQPVGSPLSLECTVEGTSNPNLYWYRQAAGRGLQLLFYSVGIGQISSEVPQNLSASRPQDRQFILSSKKLLLSDSGFYLCACVFKQGSYTEAFFGQGTRLTVV.

The V gene is TRBV7-3, the J gene TRBJ2-7; 8 bases align to TRBD1. There are 15 residues in the CDR3. The V and J ends lost 5 bases and 5 bases, in that order; junction bases with no gene match: 11. CDR1 is SGHTA and CDR2 is FQGTGA in the germline V gene. In DNA form, the CDR3 reads TGTGCCAGCAGCCCATGGGGCACAGGGGGTGACGAGCAGTACTTC. Its protein is CASSPWGTGGDEQYF.

The chain uses TRBV6-5 and TRBJ1-2; 10 bases agree with TRBD1. Per the germline V gene, CDR1 is MNHEY and CDR2 is SVGAGI. The CDR3 is 15 residues long. The V gene end was trimmed by 5 bases and the J gene end by 2 bases; junction bases not matched to a gene: 5. Here the CDR3 DNA reads TGTGCCAGCAGTCACGGGGGACAGGGGAACTATGGCTACACCTTC. Translating it yields CASSHGGQGNYGYTF.

The CDR3 is CASSRQGYEQYF. Here the CDR3 DNA reads TGTGCCAGCAGCCGACAGGGCTACGAGCAGTACTTC. J is TRBJ2-7 and V is TRBV7-2; 7 bases are shared with TRBD1. The CDR3 totals 12 residues. With 5 bases clipped from V and 3 bases from J, the junction kept 1 base outside the gene matches. Germline V CDR1 and CDR2: SGHTA, FQGNSA.

The chain combines TRBV11-3 with TRBJ2-2; D possibly corresponds to TRBD2 (5 bases). Looked up from germline, CDR1 is SGHNT and CDR2 is YENEEA. The CDR3 length is 16 residues. Between the trimmed V and J ends, which lost 0 bases and 7 bases, there was a span of 15 bases. The DNA for the CDR3 is TGTGCCAGCAGCTTAGATGCCCCGGGATTCGGCGGGGAGCTGTTTTTT. Its protein is CASSLDAPGFGGELFF.

The gene calls are TRBV7-3 and TRBJ2-3; 7 bases map to TRBD2. The junction had 5 bases not matched to a gene; V was cut back by 2 bases and J by 0 bases. Germline loops: CDR1 SGHTA, CDR2 FQGTGA. The CDR3 totals 16 residues. The CDR3 DNA is TGTGCCAGCAGCTTAGGAAGCGGGATTAGCACAGATACGCAGTATTTT. Encoded protein: CASSLGSGISTDTQYF. The variable domain in full, with the rest retrieved from reference TRBV7-3 and TRBJ2-3, is GAGVSQTPSNKVTEKGKYVELRCDPISGHTALYWYRQSLGQGPEFLIYFQGTGAADDSGLPNDRFFAVRPEGSVSTLKIQRTERGDSAVYLCASSLGSGISTDTQYFGPGTRLTVL.

The chain links TRBV6-5 to TRBJ1-1; unclear D gene. CDR3 length equals 12 residues. V lost 5 bases and J 1 base, leaving 5 bases between the germline ends. Germline V gene data show CDR1 as MNHEY and CDR2 as SVGAGI. CDR3 sequence: CASSPGNTEAFF. CDR3 nucleotide sequence: TGTGCCAGCAGTCCAGGGAACACTGAAGCTTTCTTT.

This clone appeared once. J is TRBJ2-3 and V is TRBV30; 12 positions match TRBD2. The V and J ends lost 5 bases and 2 bases, in that order; junction bases with no gene match: 5. Germline CDR1 and CDR2: GTSNPN and SVGIG (reference sequence). This CDR3 spans 15 amino acids. In DNA, the CDR3 is TGTGCCTGGGGGCGACTAGCGGGAGTCACAGATACGCAGTATTTT. Translated, it gives CAWGRLAGVTDTQYF. The full variable domain, rest sourced from reference TRBV30 and TRBJ2-3, is SQTIHQWPATLVQPVGSPLSLECTVEGTSNPNLYWYRQAAGRGLQLLFYSVGIGQISSEVPQNLSASRPQDRQFILSSKKLLLSDSGFYLCAWGRLAGVTDTQYFGPGTRLTVL.

V and J are TRBV19 and TRBJ2-1; 8 bases agree with TRBD2. This CDR3 is built from 17 residues. V shed 5 bases, J shed 0 bases, and the junction held 9 bases outside the gene matches. Germline V CDR1 and CDR2: LNHDA, SQIVND (reference sequence). DNA for the CDR3: TGTGCCAGTAGTGTTAAGATGAGCGGGAGCTCCTACAATGAGCAGTTCTTC. Its translation is CASSVKMSGSSYNEQFF.

J is TRBJ2-7 and V is TRBV2; 14 nucleotides line up with TRBD2. Per germline, CDR1 SNHLY and CDR2 FYNNEI. V gave up 7 bases and J gave up 7 bases; unmatched junction bases: 9. The CDR3 loop spans 15 amino acids. The CDR3 here is CASTMGLAGVGEQYF. In nucleotides, the CDR3 is TGTGCCAGCACCATGGGACTAGCGGGAGTAGGAGAGCAGTACTTC.

The chain combines TRBV30 with TRBJ2-4, with 13 bases matching TRBD2. V lost 3 bases to trimming and J lost 1 base; unmatched junction nucleotides: 18. Germline CDR1 GTSNPN, CDR2 SVGIG (reference sequence). The CDR3 has 21 residues. Here the CDR3 DNA reads TGTGCCTGGAGCAAGGACAGGTTCCGGACTAGCGGGAGTATGGCCAAAAACATTCAGTACTTC. It specifies CAWSKDRFRTSGSMAKNIQYF. The full variable domain, with the rest looked up from reference TRBV30 and TRBJ2-4, is SQTIHQWPATLVQPVGSPLSLECTVEGTSNPNLYWYRQAAGRGLQLLFYSVGIGQISSEVPQNLSASRPQDRQFILSSKKLLLSDSGFYLCAWSKDRFRTSGSMAKNIQYFGAGTRLSVL.

The chain carries TRBV19 and TRBJ2-7; 7 bases fit TRBD1. V shed 6 bases and J 2 bases; nucleotides not matched to a gene: 7. This CDR3 is built from 14 residues. CDR1 is LNHDA and CDR2 is SQIVND in the germline V gene (reference sequence). The CDR3, as DNA: TGTGCCAGTAGGAAACAGGGGACCACCTACGAGCAGTACTTC. Protein product: CASRKQGTTYEQYF.

J is TRBJ1-1 and V is TRBV15, with D perhaps TRBD1 (5 bases). The CDR3 is made up of 15 amino acids. Trimming cost V 1 base and J 1 base, with 10 bases left between them. Germline loops: CDR1 LNHNV, CDR2 YYDKDF (reference sequence). The CDR3 spells CATSRGGGRNTEAFF. The CDR3 region has the DNA TGTGCCACCAGCAGAGGGGGCGGAAGGAACACTGAAGCTTTCTTT.

This clone appeared a single time. This sequence joins TRBV11-2 and TRBJ2-7, with no clear D. V was cut by 1 base and J by 6 bases, with 13 bases left in between. The CDR3 extends over 14 amino acids. Looked up from germline, CDR1 is SGHAT and CDR2 is FQNNGV. In DNA, the CDR3 is TGTGCCAGCAGCTTAGCCCGGCTCTCGGGCGAGCAGTACTTC. Its protein is CASSLARLSGEQYF.

The V gene is TRBV6-6, the J gene TRBJ2-5; 13 bases fit TRBD2. The CDR3 sequence is 16 residues long. Germline lookup yields CDR1 MNHNY and CDR2 SVGAGI (reference sequence). V was pared by 4 bases and J by 2 bases, with 4 bases of the junction left unmatched. CDR3 DNA: TGTGCCAGCAGTTTGAGACTAGCGGGAGGACAAGAGACCCAGTACTTC. This sequence encodes CASSLRLAGGQETQYF.

V gene TRBV4-3 combines with J gene TRBJ2-5, with 7 bases aligning to TRBD2. CDR3 length: 17 residues. V lost 0 bases and J lost 0; bases outside the gene matches: 7. CDR1 is LGHNA, CDR2 YSLEER, per germline. CDR3 nucleotides: TGCGCCAGCAGCCAAGATCTCCCAGCGGGACACCAAGAGACCCAGTACTTC. Its translation is CASSQDLPAGHQETQYF.

This rearrangement joins TRBV2 to TRBJ2-1; a weak D match, TRBD1 (6 bases). Looked up from germline, CDR1 is SNHLY and CDR2 is FYNNEI. V dropped 6 bases and J dropped 9 bases, with 12 bases sitting between them. The CDR3 consists of 12 residues. CDR3 nucleotides: TGTGCCAGCAGACAACAGGGTGGTGAGCAGTTCTTC. This sequence encodes CASRQQGGEQFF.

V gene TRBV10-2 combines with J gene TRBJ1-2, with D unresolved. The CDR3 spans 13 residues. Germline lookup yields CDR1 WSHSY and CDR2 SAAADI. V was clipped by 3 bases and J by 14 bases, with 19 bases between them. This CDR3 is CASSERQIMARTF. In DNA form, the CDR3 reads TGCGCCAGCAGTGAAAGGCAGATTATGGCTAGGACCTTC.

The rearrangement links TRBV6-5 to TRBJ2-1, with 11 positions matching TRBD2. V lost 6 bases, J lost 3 bases, and 4 bases stayed unmatched. The CDR3 extends over 15 amino acids. Per the germline V gene, CDR1 is MNHEY and CDR2 is SVGAGI. CDR3 loop: CASRTGTSGYNEQFF. The CDR3 region has the DNA TGTGCCAGCAGAACCGGGACTAGCGGCTACAATGAGCAGTTCTTC.

V gene TRBV6-5 combines with J gene TRBJ2-1, with 13 nucleotides matching TRBD2. Looked up from germline, CDR1 is MNHEY and CDR2 is SVGAGI. This CDR3 contains 15 residues. Losses at the gene ends were 6 bases for V and 3 bases for J; bases not matched to a gene: 2. CDR3 nucleotide sequence: TGTGCCAGCAGCCGGACTAGCGGGAGCTACAATGAGCAGTTCTTC. Residues: CASSRTSGSYNEQFF.

V gene TRBV5-4 combines with J gene TRBJ2-1; 12 bases are shared with TRBD2. This CDR3 has 18 amino acids. Germline V gives CDR1 SGHNT, CDR2 YYREEE (reference sequence). J gave up 5 bases and V 1 base, and 10 bases lay outside the gene matches. This chain's CDR3 is CASSLKWLAGGPDNEQFF. The DNA of the CDR3 is TGTGCCAGCAGCTTGAAATGGCTAGCGGGAGGGCCTGACAATGAGCAGTTCTTC.

J is TRBJ2-7 and V is TRBV27, with 7 bases lining up with TRBD1. The CDR3 runs to 17 residues. Germline V CDR1 and CDR2: MNHEY, SMNVEV (reference sequence). J was trimmed by 4 bases and V by 3 bases; bases with no gene match: 15. CDR3 nucleotides: TGTGCCAGCAGTTTCAGCGCAATGTGGGACAGCGTGTACGAGCAGTACTTC. It codes for CASSFSAMWDSVYEQYF.

Here the CDR3 reads CASRGEGQPQHF. As DNA, the CDR3 is TGCGCCAGCAGGGGGGAGGGTCAGCCCCAGCATTTT. This chain joins TRBV4-1 and TRBJ1-5; tentative D call: TRBD1 (5 bases). The CDR3 is 12 amino acids. V was shortened by 6 bases and J by 6 bases, with 9 bases between the two germline ends. The V gene's germline CDR1 is MGHRA and CDR2 YSYEKL.

The rearrangement joins TRBV11-2 to TRBJ1-2; D is ambiguous. Germline-derived CDR1 and CDR2 are SGHAT and FQNNGV. CDR3 length equals 16 residues. Trimming shortened V by 6 bases and J by 0 bases, and 17 bases separated the two germline ends. The CDR3 DNA follows: TGTGCCAGCAGTTTTATTGTGACATTAGCTAACTATGGCTACACCTTC. Protein product: CASSFIVTLANYGYTF.

V is TRBV19 and J is TRBJ1-5, with 8 bases matching TRBD1. Germline assignment: CDR1 LNHDA and CDR2 SQIVND (reference sequence). With 9 bases clipped from V and 3 bases from J, the junction kept 4 bases outside the gene matches. The CDR3 covers 13 residues. This chain's CDR3 is CASQGQDNQPQHF. Written as DNA, the CDR3 is TGTGCCAGCCAGGGACAGGACAATCAGCCCCAGCATTTT.